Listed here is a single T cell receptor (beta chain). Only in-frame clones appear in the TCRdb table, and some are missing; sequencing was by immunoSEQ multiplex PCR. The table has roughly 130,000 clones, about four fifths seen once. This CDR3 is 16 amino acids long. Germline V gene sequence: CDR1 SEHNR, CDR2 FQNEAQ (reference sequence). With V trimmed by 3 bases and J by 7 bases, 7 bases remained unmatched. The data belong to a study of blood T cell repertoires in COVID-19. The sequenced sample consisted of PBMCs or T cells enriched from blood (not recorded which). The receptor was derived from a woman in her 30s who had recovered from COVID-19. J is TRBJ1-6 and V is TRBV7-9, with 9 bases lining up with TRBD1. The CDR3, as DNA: TGTGCCAGCAGCTTTGCCTATGGACAGGGGAATTCACCCCTCCACTTT. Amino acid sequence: CASSFAYGQGNSPLHF.